This entry describes one T cell receptor beta chain. Its matching antigen is unknown. This sample is drawn from a study of T-cell reconstitution after alpha-beta-depleted transplantation in children. Study results and caveats: There were reportedly several hundred expanded graft clones from which alpha-beta T cells came about two months after transplant. High day-60 TCRbeta diversity in some patients came from surviving recipient T cells and thymic progenitors. Newly produced T cells mostly accounted for T-cell counts and diversity one year post-transplant.

Unique molecular identifiers were used to barcode this TCRbeta library. TCRdb redid the calling of the PCR reads with MiXCR, one entry per CDR3 protein. Among about 830,000 distinct CDR3 sequences, 16% were seen once, and the ten largest hold approximately 5%. V dropped 2 bases and J dropped 0 bases, with 19 bases sitting between them. CDR1 is SGHAT, CDR2 FQDESV, per germline (reference sequence). The CDR3 runs to 18 residues. The sample here was PBMCs, mostly from graft donor cells, taken 360 days after TCRalphabeta/CD19-depleted stem cell transplant. The chain is built from TRBV11-1 and TRBJ2-5; D is possibly TRBD2 (6 bases). This clonotype was obtained from a male patient younger than 18 who had a stem cell transplant for acute lymphoblastic leukemia, so the T cells may come from the graft donor. The CDR3, as DNA: TGTGCCAGCAGCTTACGGGCCGGGAGCACCACGTACCAAGAGACCCAGTACTTC. It translates to CASSLRAGSTTYQETQYF.